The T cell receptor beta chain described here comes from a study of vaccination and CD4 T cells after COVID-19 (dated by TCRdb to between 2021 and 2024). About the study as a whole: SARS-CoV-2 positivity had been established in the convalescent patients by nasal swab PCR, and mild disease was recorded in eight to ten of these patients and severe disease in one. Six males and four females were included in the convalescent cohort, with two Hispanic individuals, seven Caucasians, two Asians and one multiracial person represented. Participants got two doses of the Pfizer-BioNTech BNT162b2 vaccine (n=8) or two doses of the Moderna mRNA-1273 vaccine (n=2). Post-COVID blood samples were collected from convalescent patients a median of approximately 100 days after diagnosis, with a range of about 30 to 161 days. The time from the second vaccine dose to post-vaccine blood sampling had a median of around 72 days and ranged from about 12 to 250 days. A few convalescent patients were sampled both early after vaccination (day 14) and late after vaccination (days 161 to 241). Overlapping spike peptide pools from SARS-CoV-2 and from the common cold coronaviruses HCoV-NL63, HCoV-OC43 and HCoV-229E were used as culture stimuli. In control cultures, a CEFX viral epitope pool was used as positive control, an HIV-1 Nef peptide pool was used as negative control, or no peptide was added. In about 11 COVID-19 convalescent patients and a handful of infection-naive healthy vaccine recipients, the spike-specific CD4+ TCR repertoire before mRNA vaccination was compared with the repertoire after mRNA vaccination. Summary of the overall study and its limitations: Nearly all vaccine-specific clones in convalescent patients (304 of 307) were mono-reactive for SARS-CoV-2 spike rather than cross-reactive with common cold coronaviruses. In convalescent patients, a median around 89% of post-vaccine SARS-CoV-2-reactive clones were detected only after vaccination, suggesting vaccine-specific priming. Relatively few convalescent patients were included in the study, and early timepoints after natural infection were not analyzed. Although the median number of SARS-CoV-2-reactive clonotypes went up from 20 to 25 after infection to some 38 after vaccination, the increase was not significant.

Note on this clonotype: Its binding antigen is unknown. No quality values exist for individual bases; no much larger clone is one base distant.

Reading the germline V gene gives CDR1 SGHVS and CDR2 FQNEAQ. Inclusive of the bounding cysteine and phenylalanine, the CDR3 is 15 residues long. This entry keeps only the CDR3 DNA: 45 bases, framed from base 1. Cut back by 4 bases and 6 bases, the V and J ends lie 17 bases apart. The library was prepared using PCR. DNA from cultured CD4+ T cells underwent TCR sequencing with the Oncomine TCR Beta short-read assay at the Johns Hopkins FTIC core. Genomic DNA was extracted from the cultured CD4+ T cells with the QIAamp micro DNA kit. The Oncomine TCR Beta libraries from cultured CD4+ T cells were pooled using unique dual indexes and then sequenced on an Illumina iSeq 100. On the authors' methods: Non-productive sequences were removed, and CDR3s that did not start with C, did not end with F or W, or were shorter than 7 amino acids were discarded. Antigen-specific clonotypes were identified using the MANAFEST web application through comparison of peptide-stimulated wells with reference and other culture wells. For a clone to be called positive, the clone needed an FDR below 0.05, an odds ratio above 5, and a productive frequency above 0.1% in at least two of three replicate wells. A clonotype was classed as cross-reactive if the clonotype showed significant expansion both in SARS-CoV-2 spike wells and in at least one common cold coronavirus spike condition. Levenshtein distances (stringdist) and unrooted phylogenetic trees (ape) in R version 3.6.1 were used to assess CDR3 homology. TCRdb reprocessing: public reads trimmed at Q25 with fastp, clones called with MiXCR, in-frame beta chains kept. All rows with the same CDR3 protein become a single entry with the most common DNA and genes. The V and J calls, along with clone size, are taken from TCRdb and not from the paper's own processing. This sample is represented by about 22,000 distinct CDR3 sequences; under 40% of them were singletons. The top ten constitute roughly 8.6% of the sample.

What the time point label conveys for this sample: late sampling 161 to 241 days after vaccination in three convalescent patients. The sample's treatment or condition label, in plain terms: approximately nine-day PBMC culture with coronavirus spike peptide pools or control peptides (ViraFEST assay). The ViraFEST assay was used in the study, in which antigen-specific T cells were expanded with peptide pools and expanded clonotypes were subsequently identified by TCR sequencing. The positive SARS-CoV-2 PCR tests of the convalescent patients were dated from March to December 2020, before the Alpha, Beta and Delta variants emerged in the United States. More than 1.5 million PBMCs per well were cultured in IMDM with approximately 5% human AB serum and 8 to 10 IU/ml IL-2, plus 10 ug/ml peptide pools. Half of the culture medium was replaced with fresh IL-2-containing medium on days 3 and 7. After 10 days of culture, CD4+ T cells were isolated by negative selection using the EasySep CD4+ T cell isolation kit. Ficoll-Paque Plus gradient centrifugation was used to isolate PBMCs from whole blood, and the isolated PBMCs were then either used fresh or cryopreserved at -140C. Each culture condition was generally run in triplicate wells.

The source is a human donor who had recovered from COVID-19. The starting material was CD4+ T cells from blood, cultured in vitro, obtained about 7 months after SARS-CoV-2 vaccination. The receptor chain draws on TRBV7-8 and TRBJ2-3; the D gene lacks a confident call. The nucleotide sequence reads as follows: TGTGCCAGCAGCTCAATACGGACCCCCGGGGATACGCAGTATTTT. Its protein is CASSSIRTPGDTQYF. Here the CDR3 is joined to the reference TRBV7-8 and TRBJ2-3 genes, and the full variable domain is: GAGVSQSPRYKVAKRGQDVALRCDPISGHVSLFWYQQALGQGPEFLTYFQNEAQLDKSGLPSDRFFAERPEGSVSTLKIQRTQQEDSAVYLCASSSIRTPGDTQYFGPGTRLTVL.